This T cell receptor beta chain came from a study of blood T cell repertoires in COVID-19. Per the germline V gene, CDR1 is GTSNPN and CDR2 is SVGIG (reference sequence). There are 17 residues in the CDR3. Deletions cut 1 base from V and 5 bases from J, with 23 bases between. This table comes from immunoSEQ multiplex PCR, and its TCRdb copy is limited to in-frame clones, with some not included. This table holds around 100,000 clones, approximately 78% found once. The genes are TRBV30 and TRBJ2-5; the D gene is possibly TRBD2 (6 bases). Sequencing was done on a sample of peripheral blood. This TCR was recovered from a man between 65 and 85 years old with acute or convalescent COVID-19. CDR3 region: CAWSATLSGLWGETQYF. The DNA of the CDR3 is TGTGCCTGGAGTGCCACACTTTCGGGACTCTGGGGGGAGACCCAGTACTTC. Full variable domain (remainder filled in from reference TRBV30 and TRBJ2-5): SQTIHQWPATLVQPVGSPLSLECTVEGTSNPNLYWYRQAAGRGLQLLFYSVGIGQISSEVPQNLSASRPQDRQFILSSKKLLLSDSGFYLCAWSATLSGLWGETQYFGPGTRLLVL.